These 8 T cell receptor beta chains were all obtained from the same sample, sequenced in a study of identical twins. TCRdb re-derived calls from the 5' RACE reads in MiXCR, one entry per CDR3 protein. Of hundreds of thousands of distinct CDR3 sequences listed, over 15% are singletons. This same sample was also part of a study on T cells expressing NK-cell markers.

Sequencing was performed on PBMCs. The receptors stem from a woman under 30 in good health.

This sequence joins TRBV19 and TRBJ1-2; 9 positions match TRBD1. Germline trimming cut 6 bases from V and 4 bases from J; bases unmatched to any gene: 18. Germline CDR1 reads LNHDA; CDR2 reads SQIVND (reference sequence). The CDR3 contains 18 residues. The chain's CDR3 is CASSPRGQGERAVYGYTF. In DNA, the CDR3 is TGTGCCAGTAGCCCCCGGGGACAGGGAGAACGTGCTGTCTATGGCTACACCTTC.

This clonotype was seen a handful of times. This sequence joins TRBV7-2 and TRBJ2-2; 7 bases are shared with TRBD1. Germline CDR1 is SGHTA and CDR2 is FQGNSA. With 5 bases clipped from V and 1 base from J, the junction kept 1 base outside the gene matches. CDR3 length: 14 amino acids. The DNA for the CDR3 is TGTGCCAGCAGCGGGGACAGGAACACCGGGGAGCTGTTTTTT. Translated, it gives CASSGDRNTGELFF.

The gene calls are TRBV7-9 and TRBJ1-1, with 9 bases matching TRBD1. CDR1 is SEHNR and CDR2 is FQNEAQ in the germline V gene (reference sequence). CDR3 length: 14 amino acids. J gave up 9 bases and V 0 bases, and 5 bases lay outside the gene matches. DNA of the CDR3: TGTGCCAGCAGCTTAGCCGGGGGACAGGGACAAGCTTTCTTT. This gives the protein CASSLAGGQGQAFF.

This clonotype was observed a handful of times. This chain connects TRBV20-1 to TRBJ1-1; D is perhaps TRBD1 (5 bases). This CDR3 region has 14 residues. V gave up 3 bases and J gave up 5 bases, with 16 bases separating them. Germline loops: CDR1 DFQATT, CDR2 SNEGSKA (reference sequence). The CDR3 loop reads CSASQGRMYTEAFF. CDR3 nucleotide sequence: TGCAGTGCTAGCCAGGGTAGGATGTATACTGAAGCTTTCTTT.

The chain combines TRBV5-1 with TRBJ2-1; no definite D call. This CDR3 region has 14 residues. Trimming stripped 0 bases from V and 7 bases from J, with 11 bases between. Germline V lookup: CDR1 SGHRS, CDR2 YFSETQ. The CDR3, as DNA: TGCGCCAGCAGCTTGGCCTCTCCGGTTAATGAGCAGTTCTTC. Translation: CASSLASPVNEQFF.

This clonotype has a handful of counts. This chain links TRBV20-1 with TRBJ1-1, with 7 bases that match TRBD1. V gave up 1 base and J gave up 6 bases; unmatched junction bases: 8. The CDR3 is 14 residues long. Germline V gene lookup returns CDR1 DFQATT and CDR2 SNEGSKA (reference sequence). The CDR3 coding sequence is TGCAGTGCTAGAGGGGGGGGACAGCTAGCTGAAGCTTTCTTT. Residues: CSARGGGQLAEAFF.

The V gene is TRBV6-5, the J gene TRBJ2-7; 10 bases match TRBD1. Germline trimming cut 3 bases from V and 2 bases from J; bases unmatched to any gene: 10. The CDR3 is made up of 17 amino acids. Germline V gene data show CDR1 as MNHEY and CDR2 as SVGAGI. CDR3 sequence: CASSYDRGTGVTYEQYF. The CDR3 nucleotides are TGTGCCAGCAGTTATGATCGAGGGACAGGGGTGACCTACGAGCAGTACTTC.

This clonotype was seen a handful of times. The J gene is TRBJ2-1, the V gene TRBV29-1; D remains ambiguous. Trimming left V 0 bases short and J 2 bases short, with 11 bases between. The CDR3 sequence is 15 residues long. Germline CDR1 is SQVTM and CDR2 is ANQGSEA. CDR3 region: CSVEDRRIAYNEQFF. The CDR3 bases are TGCAGCGTTGAAGATCGCCGAATAGCCTACAATGAGCAGTTCTTC.